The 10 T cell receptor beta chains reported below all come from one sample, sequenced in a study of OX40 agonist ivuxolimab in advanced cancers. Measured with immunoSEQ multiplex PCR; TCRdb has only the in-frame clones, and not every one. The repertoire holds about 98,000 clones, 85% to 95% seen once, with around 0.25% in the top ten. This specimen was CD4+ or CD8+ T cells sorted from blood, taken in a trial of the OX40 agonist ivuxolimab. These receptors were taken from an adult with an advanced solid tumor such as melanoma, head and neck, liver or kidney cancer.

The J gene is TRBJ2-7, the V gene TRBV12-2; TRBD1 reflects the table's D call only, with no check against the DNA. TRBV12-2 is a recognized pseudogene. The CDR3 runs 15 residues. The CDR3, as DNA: TGTGCAAGTCGCCTCGACAGGGTGGGATCCTACGAGCAGTACTTC. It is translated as CASRLDRVGSYEQYF.

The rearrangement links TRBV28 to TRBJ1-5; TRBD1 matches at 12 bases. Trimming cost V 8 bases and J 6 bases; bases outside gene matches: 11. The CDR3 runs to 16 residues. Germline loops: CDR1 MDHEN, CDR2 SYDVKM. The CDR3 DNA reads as TGTGCCAGCCGATCGACCGGGACAGGGGGCCTTCAGCCCCAGCATTTT. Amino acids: CASRSTGTGGLQPQHF.

For the CDR3, the DNA is TGTGCCAGCAGAGCTACTGGACAGAACTATGGCTACACCTTC. This gives the protein CASRATGQNYGYTF. The gene calls are TRBV25-1 and TRBJ1-2, with D possibly being TRBD1 (6 bases). V was clipped by 6 bases and J by 2 bases, with 13 bases between them. The length of the CDR3 is 14 residues. Germline CDR1 MGHDK, CDR2 SYGVNS.

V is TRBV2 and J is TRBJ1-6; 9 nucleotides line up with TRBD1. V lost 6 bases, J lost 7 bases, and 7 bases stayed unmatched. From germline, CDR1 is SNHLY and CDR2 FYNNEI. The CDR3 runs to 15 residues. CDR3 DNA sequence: TGTGCCAGCAGCAAAGGACAGGGGAGCAATTCACCCCTCCACTTT. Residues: CASSKGQGSNSPLHF.

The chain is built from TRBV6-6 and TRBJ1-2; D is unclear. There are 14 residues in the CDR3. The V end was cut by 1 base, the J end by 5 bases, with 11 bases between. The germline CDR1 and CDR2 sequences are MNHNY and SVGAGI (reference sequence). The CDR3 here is CASSYYQQQYGYTF. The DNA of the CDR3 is TGTGCCAGCAGTTACTACCAACAGCAGTATGGCTACACCTTC.

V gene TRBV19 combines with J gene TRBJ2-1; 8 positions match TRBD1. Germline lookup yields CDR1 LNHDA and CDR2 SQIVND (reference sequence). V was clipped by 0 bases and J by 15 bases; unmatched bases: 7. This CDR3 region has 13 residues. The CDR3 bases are TGTGCCAGTAGTATAGATGGCCAGGGGGCACCGTTCTTC. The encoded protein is CASSIDGQGAPFF.

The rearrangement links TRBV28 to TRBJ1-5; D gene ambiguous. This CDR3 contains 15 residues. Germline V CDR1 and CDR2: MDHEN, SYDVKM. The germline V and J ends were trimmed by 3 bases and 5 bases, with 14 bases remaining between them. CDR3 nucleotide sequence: TGTGCCAGCAGTTTCCCCGGCACGGTCTATCAGCCCCAGCATTTT. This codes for CASSFPGTVYQPQHF.

The CDR3 nucleotides read TGCGCCAGCAGCCAAGCCTTGGGGGACAGGAGCTACGAGCAGTACTTC. Its translation is CASSQALGDRSYEQYF. The chain recombines TRBV4-3 with TRBJ2-7; 8 positions agree with TRBD1. The CDR3 extends over 16 amino acids. Per the germline V gene, CDR1 is LGHNA and CDR2 is YSLEER. With 1 base clipped from V and 3 bases from J, the junction kept 8 bases outside the gene matches.

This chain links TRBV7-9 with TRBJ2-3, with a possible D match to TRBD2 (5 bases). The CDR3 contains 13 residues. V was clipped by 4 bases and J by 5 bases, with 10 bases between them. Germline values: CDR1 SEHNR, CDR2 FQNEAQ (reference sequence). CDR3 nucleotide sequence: TGTGCCAGCAGCTCCATTACTAGAGATACGCAGTATTTT. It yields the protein CASSSITRDTQYF.

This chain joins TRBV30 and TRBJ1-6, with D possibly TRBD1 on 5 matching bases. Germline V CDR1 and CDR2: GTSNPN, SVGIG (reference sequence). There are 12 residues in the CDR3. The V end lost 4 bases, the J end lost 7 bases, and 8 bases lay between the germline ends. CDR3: CAWTRQNSPLHF. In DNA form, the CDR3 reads TGTGCCTGGACCCGACAGAATTCACCCCTCCACTTT. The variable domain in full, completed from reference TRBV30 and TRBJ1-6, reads SQTIHQWPATLVQPVGSPLSLECTVEGTSNPNLYWYRQAAGRGLQLLFYSVGIGQISSEVPQNLSASRPQDRQFILSSKKLLLSDSGFYLCAWTRQNSPLHFGNGTRLTVT.